One T cell receptor (beta chain) is described in this entry. This sample is drawn from a study of blood T cell repertoires in COVID-19. On the study more broadly: Both acute and convalescent COVID-19 samples were obtained from the United States, Italy and Spain. T cells, B-cell-depleted T cells, or PBMCs supplied cDNA or gDNA.

CDR3 size: 17 residues. V was pared by 1 base and J by 8 bases, with 15 bases of the junction left unmatched. In germline, CDR1 is SGDLS, CDR2 YYNGEE. The authors' processing: Quantification of nucleated cells was approximated via reference gene primer amplification. Using immunoSEQ multiplex PCR, the repertoire was profiled, and TCRdb retains in-frame clones only, with some absent. That table is the source of V, J and clone size, and D and trimming were worked out from the DNA. The sample holds about 140,000 clones, roughly four fifths seen once. The chain recombines TRBV9 with TRBJ2-3; 8 bases match TRBD2. The specimen was peripheral blood. The clonotype originates from a human donor in a cohort sampled during active COVID-19. The CDR3 is CASSVRSGGPQEITQYF. In DNA, the CDR3 is TGTGCCAGCAGCGTACGGTCGGGGGGGCCCCAGGAAATTACGCAGTATTTT.